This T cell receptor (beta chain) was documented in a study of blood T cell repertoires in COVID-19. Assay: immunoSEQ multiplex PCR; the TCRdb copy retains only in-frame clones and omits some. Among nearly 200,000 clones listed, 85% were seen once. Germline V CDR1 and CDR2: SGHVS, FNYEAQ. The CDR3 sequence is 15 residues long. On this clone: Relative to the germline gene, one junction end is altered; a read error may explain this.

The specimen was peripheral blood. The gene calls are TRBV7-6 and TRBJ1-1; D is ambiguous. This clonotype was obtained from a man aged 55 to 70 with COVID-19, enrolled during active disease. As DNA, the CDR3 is TGTGCCGGCAGCTTAGAGGCAGACTTGAACACTGAAGCTTTCTTT. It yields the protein CAGSLEADLNTEAFF. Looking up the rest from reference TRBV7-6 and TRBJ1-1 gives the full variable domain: GAGVSQSPRYKVTKRGQDVALRCDPISGHVSLYWYRQALGQGPEFLTYFNYEAQQDKSGLPNDRFSAERPEGSISTLTIQRTEQRDSAMYRCAGSLEADLNTEAFFGQGTRLTVV.